The rows below give T cell receptor beta chains drawn from one sample of a study of T cell responses to AZD1222 COVID-19 vaccine. Sequenced by immunoSEQ multiplex PCR; TCRdb stores in-frame clones only, minus some. The profile shows 120,000 or so clones, about 85% of them singletons. This specimen was peripheral blood, taken on day 0 of AZD1222 vaccination. The receptors derive from an adult in good health. Both conserved end residues are part of each CDR3. D genes are given only for firm matches. Size values are once, few and many counts, or a class for expanded clones, and some rows have none.

D gene: -; V gene: TRBV9; J gene: TRBJ2-7; clone size: -; CDR3 DNA: TGTGCCAGCAGCGCAGGACAGCGAGACCCCCTCGAGCAGTACTTC; CDR3 protein: CASSAGQRDPLEQYF
D gene: TRBD2; V gene: TRBV2; J gene: TRBJ2-7; clone size: -; CDR3 DNA: TGTGCCAGCAAAACTAGCGCCGGCGGCGGAGAGCAGTACTTC; CDR3 protein: CASKTSAGGGEQYF
D gene: -; V gene: TRBV3-1/TRBV3-2; J gene: TRBJ1-2; clone size: -; CDR3 DNA: TGTGCCAGCAGCCAAGGGAGGGCTGGCTACACCTTC; CDR3 protein: CASSQGRAGYTF
D gene: -; V gene: TRBV27; J gene: TRBJ1-4; clone size: -; CDR3 DNA: TGTGCCAGCAGTTTAGGGCAGCCAAATGGTAAACTGTTTTTT; CDR3 protein: CASSLGQPNGKLFF
D gene: -; V gene: TRBV5-1; J gene: TRBJ1-2; clone size: -; CDR3 DNA: TGCGCCAGCAGCCCGGAGGGACACCTTGTGAGTGGCGGCTACACCTTC; CDR3 protein: CASSPEGHLVSGGYTF
D gene: -; V gene: TRBV7-9; J gene: TRBJ2-1; clone size: -; CDR3 DNA: TGTGCCAGCAGCTTAGACACGTCGGGCCGCAGTAGGAATGAGCAGTTCTTC; CDR3 protein: CASSLDTSGRSRNEQFF
D gene: -; V gene: TRBV5-1; J gene: TRBJ1-1; clone size: -; CDR3 DNA: TGCGCCAGCAGCTCCGAAGGGGCCACTGAAGCTTTCTTT; CDR3 protein: CASSSEGATEAFF
D gene: -; V gene: TRBV14; J gene: TRBJ2-6; clone size: -; CDR3 DNA: TGTGCCAGCAGCCAGGGGGGCAGCTGGGCCAACGTCCTGACTTTC; CDR3 protein: CASSQGGSWANVLTF
D gene: -; V gene: TRBV5-8; J gene: TRBJ1-5; clone size: -; CDR3 DNA: TGTGCCAGCAGCTTGGGCGATGGCGGGAATCAGCCCCAGCATTTT; CDR3 protein: CASSLGDGGNQPQHF
D gene: -; V gene: TRBV7-9; J gene: TRBJ2-2; clone size: -; CDR3 DNA: TGTGCCAGCAGCCACTGGATGGGCACCGGGGAGCTGTTTTTT; CDR3 protein: CASSHWMGTGELFF
D gene: -; V gene: TRBV7-6; J gene: TRBJ2-7; clone size: -; CDR3 DNA: TGTGCCAGCAGCTTAGATCGGGGGCTCGCGGTCTACGAGCAGTACTTC; CDR3 protein: CASSLDRGLAVYEQYF
D gene: TRBD1; V gene: TRBV12-5; J gene: TRBJ1-2; clone size: -; CDR3 DNA: TGTGCTAGTGGTTTGCCAAGGACAGGGGACTATGGCTACACCTTC; CDR3 protein: CASGLPRTGDYGYTF
D gene: -; V gene: TRBV7-9; J gene: TRBJ2-2; clone size: once; CDR3 DNA: TGTGCCAGCAGCTTGGCGGGGACCGGGAATTGGCGGGAGCTGTTTTTT; CDR3 protein: CASSLAGTGNWRELFF
D gene: -; V gene: TRBV15; J gene: TRBJ1-2; clone size: -; CDR3 DNA: TGTGCCACCAGCAGGACCGGGCCTAACTATGGCTACACCTTC; CDR3 protein: CATSRTGPNYGYTF
D gene: -; V gene: TRBV5-5; J gene: TRBJ2-7; clone size: -; CDR3 DNA: TGTGCCAGCAGCTTATCAAATAAGCAGCTCCCCTACGAGCAGTACTTC; CDR3 protein: CASSLSNKQLPYEQYF
D gene: -; V gene: TRBV5-1; J gene: TRBJ1-2; clone size: -; CDR3 DNA: TGCGCCAGCAGCTTTGAGGGAAACTATGGCTACACCTTC; CDR3 protein: CASSFEGNYGYTF
D gene: -; V gene: TRBV19; J gene: TRBJ1-2; clone size: few; CDR3 DNA: TGTGCCAGTAGACCCGCGGGACGGACCATCTATGGCTACACCTTC; CDR3 protein: CASRPAGRTIYGYTF
D gene: TRBD1; V gene: TRBV7-9; J gene: TRBJ2-7; clone size: -; CDR3 DNA: TGTGCCAGCAGCGGACAGGGGCGTACCTACGAGCAGTACTTC; CDR3 protein: CASSGQGRTYEQYF
D gene: -; V gene: TRBV7-8; J gene: TRBJ1-2; clone size: -; CDR3 DNA: TGTGCCAGCAGCCCTGGATGGGAGGTCTATGGCTACACCTTC; CDR3 protein: CASSPGWEVYGYTF